This is a list of T cell receptor beta chains from one sample in a study of identical twins. TCRdb ran MiXCR on the 5' RACE reads and lists one entry per CDR3 protein. In the table there are 640,000 or so distinct CDR3 sequences, around 6% of which are singletons. Sample: naive T cells sorted from blood. The receptors derive from a man between 18 and 29 years old in good health. The CDR3 runs from the conserved cysteine through the conserved F or W. The D gene is left open where the match is weak. A row's size may be missing; if present it is once, few, many or a size class.

CDR3 DNA | CDR3 protein | D gene | J gene | clone size | V gene
TGTGCCAGCAGGGGGCGGCTAGCGGGATTTTCGGAGACCCAGTACTTC | CASRGRLAGFSETQYF | TRBD2 | TRBJ2-5 | few | TRBV5-5
TGCGCCAGCAACCCTCCCCGGCCCGGAACTGAAGCTTTCTTT | CASNPPRPGTEAFF | NA | TRBJ1-1 | many | TRBV5-1
TGTGCCAGCAGTCCCCGATTAGCGGGAGACGAGCTGTTTTTT | CASSPRLAGDELFF | TRBD2 | TRBJ2-2 | few | TRBV27
TGCGCCAGCAACCGGGAGCCTTACACAGATACGCAGTATTTT | CASNREPYTDTQYF | NA | TRBJ2-3 | many | TRBV4-1
TGCGCCAGCAGCCCGACAGGGGACCGCACAGATACGCAGTATTTT | CASSPTGDRTDTQYF | TRBD1 | TRBJ2-3 | many | TRBV5-1
TGCGCCAGCAGCCAAGGGGGGGCCGTGGCTTACAATGAGCAGTTCTTC | CASSQGGAVAYNEQFF | NA | TRBJ2-1 | few | TRBV4-3
TGTGCCAGCAGTGCTAATAGTGGGGAGACCCAGTACTTC | CASSANSGETQYF | NA | TRBJ2-5 | few | TRBV7-7
TGCGCCAGCAGCTTGGAAGGATTTGGCTATGGCTACACCTTC | CASSLEGFGYGYTF | NA | TRBJ1-2 | few | TRBV5-1
TGTGCCAGCAGCTTAATGCGGCCAGGAGACATGAACACTGAAGCTTTCTTT | CASSLMRPGDMNTEAFF | NA | TRBJ1-1 | few | TRBV11-2
TGTGCCAGCAGCTTGTGGGGGATGGGGACCACTGAAGCTTTCTTT | CASSLWGMGTTEAFF | NA | TRBJ1-1 | NA | TRBV5-5
TGCGCCAGCAGCCCGGGGACTGGTGTTGGCGGCGAGACCCAGTACTTC | CASSPGTGVGGETQYF | NA | TRBJ2-5 | NA | TRBV4-3
TGTGCCACCAGCAAGTTTTCTGGGACAGGGGTCACCGGGGAGCTGTTTTTT | CATSKFSGTGVTGELFF | TRBD1 | TRBJ2-2 | many | TRBV24-1
TGTGCCAGCAGCCGATTGCCAGGGTTTGAGGACACAGATACGCAGTATTTT | CASSRLPGFEDTDTQYF | NA | TRBJ2-3 | NA | TRBV14
TGTGCCAGCAGCTTTGCCAGGGGGAATGAGCAGTTCTTC | CASSFARGNEQFF | TRBD1 | TRBJ2-1 | NA | TRBV11-2
TGTGCCAGCCGAGACACAGAGACAGCCCAAGAGACCCAGTACTTC | CASRDTETAQETQYF | NA | TRBJ2-5 | NA | TRBV27
TGTGCCAGCCATATGGGCGGGAATGAGCAGTTCTTC | CASHMGGNEQFF | NA | TRBJ2-1 | many | TRBV12-3/TRBV12-4
TGCGCCAGCACTCGACTAGCGGCTAGCACAGATACGCAGTATTTT | CASTRLAASTDTQYF | TRBD2 | TRBJ2-3 | few | TRBV10-2
TGTGCCATCAGTGAGGGACTAGGAGGAGAGACCCAGTACTTC | CAISEGLGGETQYF | TRBD2 | TRBJ2-5 | many | TRBV10-3
TGTGCCAGCAGTTTAGGGTCACAAAGCAATCAGCCCCAGCATTTT | CASSLGSQSNQPQHF | NA | TRBJ1-5 | many | TRBV12-3/TRBV12-4
TGCAGCGTTGAAGAGAACCTACGCATCGGGGATACGCAGTATTTT | CSVEENLRIGDTQYF | NA | TRBJ2-3 | many | TRBV29-1
TGTGCCAGCAGTCCCACGGGACGCTTGAACACCGGGGAGCTGTTTTTT | CASSPTGRLNTGELFF | NA | TRBJ2-2 | many | TRBV12-3/TRBV12-4
TGTGCCAGCAGTTACCGCGTAGGATACAATGAGCAGTTCTTC | CASSYRVGYNEQFF | NA | TRBJ2-1 | many | TRBV6-5
TGCAGCGTTGAAGTGGACAGGGAGGTACCGTTCTTC | CSVEVDREVPFF | TRBD1 | TRBJ2-1 | many | TRBV29-1
TGCAGCGCACGACCCGGAGGGGTAGCCAAAAACATTCAGTACTTC | CSARPGGVAKNIQYF | NA | TRBJ2-4 | many | TRBV29-1
TGCAGCGTTCAAAGACAGGGAAGGGGCAATGAGCAGTTCTTC | CSVQRQGRGNEQFF | TRBD1 | TRBJ2-1 | NA | TRBV29-1
TGTGCCAGCAGTTCCCCACGGGGACGGGAGACCCAGTACTTC | CASSSPRGRETQYF | NA | TRBJ2-5 | many | TRBV12-3/TRBV12-4
TGTGCCAGCAGTTTAGGAGGGGGCAAAGGGCCCCAGCATTTT | CASSLGGGKGPQHF | TRBD1 | TRBJ1-5 | few | TRBV27
TGTGCCAGCAGCTTAATGGACGGTGACAATGAGCAGTTCTTC | CASSLMDGDNEQFF | NA | TRBJ2-1 | many | TRBV7-3
TGCGCCAGCAGTCGCCGGTCAGGACTATACGAGCAGTACTTC | CASSRRSGLYEQYF | NA | TRBJ2-7 | NA | TRBV23-1
TGTGCCAGCTCACCACCGTACGGACAGGGGCCCCACAATGAGCAGTTCTTC | CASSPPYGQGPHNEQFF | TRBD1 | TRBJ2-1 | NA | TRBV18
TGCGCCAGCAGCCAAGGGTACGGAGAGTCCTACAATGAGCAGTTCTTC | CASSQGYGESYNEQFF | NA | TRBJ2-1 | few | TRBV4-1
TGTGCCAGCAGTTTTTGGACAGGGGGGGTTCGGGGGGCCAACGTCCTGACTTTC | CASSFWTGGVRGANVLTF | TRBD1 | TRBJ2-6 | NA | TRBV6-2/TRBV6-3
TGCAGCGTTACGGGGGGGACTGAAGCTTTCTTT | CSVTGGTEAFF | NA | TRBJ1-1 | many | TRBV29-1
TGTGCCAGCAGTTGGGACAGGCGCGCCACCGGGGAGCTGTTTTTT | CASSWDRRATGELFF | TRBD1 | TRBJ2-2 | few | TRBV6-5
TGTGCCAGCACCACTAGCGGGGAGACCTACAATGAGCAGTTCTTC | CASTTSGETYNEQFF | TRBD2 | TRBJ2-1 | many | TRBV9
TGTGCCAGCAGTCCGGCCCAGCGGGAAGGAGAGACCCAGTACTTC | CASSPAQREGETQYF | TRBD2 | TRBJ2-5 | many | TRBV28
TGTGCCAGTGATCGGGGGCGCCCGGAAGCTTTCTTT | CASDRGRPEAFF | NA | TRBJ1-1 | many | TRBV12-3/TRBV12-4
TGTGCCAGCAGCTTAGAGTTACGGGAGACTGAAGCTTTCTTT | CASSLELRETEAFF | NA | TRBJ1-1 | many | TRBV7-6
TGCAGTGCTAGGGGCAGAGGGGCCAAAAACATTCAGTACTTC | CSARGRGAKNIQYF | NA | TRBJ2-4 | few | TRBV20-1
TGTGCCAGCAGCTTGGGGACCCCCGGGGAGCTGTTTTTT | CASSLGTPGELFF | NA | TRBJ2-2 | NA | TRBV7-3
TGCAGTGCTTTTGGGTTTCCGGATACGCAGTATTTT | CSAFGFPDTQYF | NA | TRBJ2-3 | many | TRBV20-1
TGTGCCAGCAGCCCAAGACGGACCCGACCTGAGCAGTTCTTC | CASSPRRTRPEQFF | NA | TRBJ2-1 | few | TRBV7-8
TGCAGCGTTGGTTTAGCGGGAGGCGCAGATACGCAGTATTTT | CSVGLAGGADTQYF | TRBD2 | TRBJ2-3 | few | TRBV29-1
TGCAGCGTGGCAGAGCCTAATGAAAAACTGTTTTTT | CSVAEPNEKLFF | NA | TRBJ1-4 | many | TRBV29-1
TGTGCCAGCACCCCGGCAGGGACTAGCGGTCTCTCGGGGCAGTTCTTC | CASTPAGTSGLSGQFF | TRBD2 | TRBJ2-1 | NA | TRBV12-3/TRBV12-4
TGTGCCAGCAGACCCTTAAGCGGGAGCGCACTCTACAATGAGCAGTTCTTC | CASRPLSGSALYNEQFF | TRBD2 | TRBJ2-1 | NA | TRBV27
TGTGCCAGCAGCTTTACAGGGTACGATGAGCAGTTCTTC | CASSFTGYDEQFF | NA | TRBJ2-1 | few | TRBV11-3
TGCAGCGTTGAGGGGGCGACCACTGAAGCTTTCTTT | CSVEGATTEAFF | NA | TRBJ1-1 | few | TRBV29-1